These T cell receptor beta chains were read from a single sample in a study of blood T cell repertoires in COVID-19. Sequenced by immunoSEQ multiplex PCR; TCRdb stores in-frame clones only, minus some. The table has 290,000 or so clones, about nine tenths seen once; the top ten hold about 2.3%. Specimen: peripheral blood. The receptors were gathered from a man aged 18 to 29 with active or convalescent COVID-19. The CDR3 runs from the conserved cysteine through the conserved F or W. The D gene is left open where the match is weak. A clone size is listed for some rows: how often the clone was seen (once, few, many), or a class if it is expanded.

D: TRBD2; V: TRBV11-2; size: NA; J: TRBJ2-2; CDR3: CASSLVTSGRTRVSGELFF; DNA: TGTGCCAGCAGCTTAGTGACTAGCGGGAGGACCCGTGTGTCCGGGGAGCTGTTTTTT
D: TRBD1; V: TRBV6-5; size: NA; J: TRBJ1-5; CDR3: CASSYAQGIQPQHF; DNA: TGTGCCAGCAGTTACGCACAGGGGATTCAGCCCCAGCATTTT
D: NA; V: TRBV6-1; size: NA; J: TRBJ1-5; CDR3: CASSETGSNQPQHF; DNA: TGTGCCAGCAGTGAAACGGGGAGCAATCAGCCCCAGCATTTT
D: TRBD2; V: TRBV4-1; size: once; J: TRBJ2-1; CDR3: CASRALGLAGLNSYNEQFF; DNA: TGCGCCAGCCGAGCCTTGGGACTAGCGGGCCTAAACTCCTACAATGAGCAGTTCTTC
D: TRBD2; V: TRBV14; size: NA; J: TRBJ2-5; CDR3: CASSQGSLGGDAETQYF; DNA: TGTGCCAGCAGCCAAGGATCGTTGGGGGGGGATGCAGAGACCCAGTACTTC
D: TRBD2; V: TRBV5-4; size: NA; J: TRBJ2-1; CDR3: CASSSRSGGYNEQFF; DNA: TGTGCCAGCAGCTCCAGGTCGGGAGGGTACAATGAGCAGTTCTTC
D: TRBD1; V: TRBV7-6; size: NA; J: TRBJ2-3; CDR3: CASSLEDRGYTQYF; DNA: TGTGCCAGCAGCTTAGAGGACAGGGGATATACGCAGTATTTT
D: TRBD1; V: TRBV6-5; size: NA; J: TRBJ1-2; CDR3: CASSHTGQGTYGYTF; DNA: TGTGCCAGCAGTCACACGGGACAGGGAACCTATGGCTACACCTTC
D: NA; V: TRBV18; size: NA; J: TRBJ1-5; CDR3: CASSPTSSNQPQHF; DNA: TGTGCCAGCTCACCTACTAGTTCCAATCAGCCCCAGCATTTT
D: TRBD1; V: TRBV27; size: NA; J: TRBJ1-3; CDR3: CASRDGTGPGNTIYF; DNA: TGTGCCAGCAGAGACGGGACAGGCCCTGGAAACACCATATATTTT
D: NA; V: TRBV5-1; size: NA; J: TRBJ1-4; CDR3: CASSSRGAGDEKLFF; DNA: TGCGCCAGCAGCTCCCGCGGAGCAGGGGATGAAAAACTGTTTTTT
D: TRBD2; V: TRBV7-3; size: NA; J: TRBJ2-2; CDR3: CASSWASGRDLAGELFF; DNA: TGTGCCAGCAGCTGGGCTAGCGGGAGGGACTTAGCCGGGGAGCTGTTTTTT
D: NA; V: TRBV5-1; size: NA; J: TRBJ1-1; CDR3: CASSFLNTEAFF; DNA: TGCGCCAGCAGCTTCTTGAACACTGAAGCTTTCTTT
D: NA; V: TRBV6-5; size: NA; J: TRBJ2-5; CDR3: CASTNPNRGGTQYF; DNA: TGTGCCAGCACCAACCCAAACAGGGGGGGGACCCAGTACTTC
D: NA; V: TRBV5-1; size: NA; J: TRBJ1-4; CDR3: CASSPGVDEKLFF; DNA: TGCGCCAGCAGTCCGGGGGTTGATGAAAAACTGTTTTTT
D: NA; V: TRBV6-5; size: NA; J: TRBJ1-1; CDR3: CASRQGRDTEAFF; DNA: TGTGCCAGCAGGCAGGGCAGGGACACTGAAGCTTTCTTT
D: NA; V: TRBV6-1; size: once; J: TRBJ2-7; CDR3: CASSEQGHEQYF; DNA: TGTGCCAGCAGTGAACAGGGTCACGAGCAGTACTTC
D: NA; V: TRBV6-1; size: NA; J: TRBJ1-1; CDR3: CASSEAVQAAEAFF; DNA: TGTGCCAGCAGTGAAGCTGTACAGGCTGCTGAAGCTTTCTTT
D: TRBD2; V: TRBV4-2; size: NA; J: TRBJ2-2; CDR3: CASSPKFSGRVPGELFF; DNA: TGTGCCAGCAGCCCGAAGTTTAGCGGGAGGGTTCCCGGGGAGCTGTTTTTT
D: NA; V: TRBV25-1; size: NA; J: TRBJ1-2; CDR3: CASSARYHYGYTF; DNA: TGTGCCAGCAGTGCCAGGTACCACTATGGCTACACCTTC
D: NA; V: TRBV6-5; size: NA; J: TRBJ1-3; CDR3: CASDSRDNSGNTIYF; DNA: TGTGCCAGTGATTCCAGGGACAACTCTGGAAACACCATATATTTT
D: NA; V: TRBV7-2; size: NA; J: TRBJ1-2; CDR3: CASSLEQGQGYTF; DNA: TGTGCCAGCAGCTTAGAACAGGGACAAGGCTACACCTTC
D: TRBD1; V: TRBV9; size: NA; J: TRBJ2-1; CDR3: CASSQTGQGANNEQFF; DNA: TGTGCCAGCAGTCAGACGGGGCAGGGGGCTAACAATGAGCAGTTCTTC
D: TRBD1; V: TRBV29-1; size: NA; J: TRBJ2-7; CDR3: CSVEEGGQGYEQYF; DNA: TGCAGCGTTGAAGAGGGAGGACAGGGCTACGAGCAGTACTTC
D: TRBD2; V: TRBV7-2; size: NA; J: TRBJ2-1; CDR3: CASSSRASGGYEQFF; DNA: TGTGCCAGCAGCTCGCGGGCTAGCGGGGGTTATGAGCAGTTCTTC
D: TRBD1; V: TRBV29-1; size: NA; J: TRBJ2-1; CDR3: CSVRPGTGVDEQFF; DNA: TGCAGCGTTCGTCCCGGGACAGGGGTTGATGAGCAGTTCTTC
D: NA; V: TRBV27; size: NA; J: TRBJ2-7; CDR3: CASSPGGAGRTVSYEQYF; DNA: TGTGCCAGCAGTCCTGGGGGGGCGGGGAGAACCGTCTCCTACGAGCAGTACTTC
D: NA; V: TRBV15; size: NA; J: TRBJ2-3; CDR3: CATSKTGGPTDTQYF; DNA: TGTGCCACCAGCAAAACGGGGGGCCCCACAGATACGCAGTATTTT
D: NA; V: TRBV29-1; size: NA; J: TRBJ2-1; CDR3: CSVVERVQFF; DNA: TGCAGCGTTGTCGAGCGAGTTCAGTTCTTC
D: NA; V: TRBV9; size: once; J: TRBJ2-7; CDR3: CASTPGDPPYEQYF; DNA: TGTGCCAGCACCCCCGGAGACCCCCCCTACGAGCAGTACTTC
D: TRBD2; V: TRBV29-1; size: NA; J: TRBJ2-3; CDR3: CSVEVLAASTDTQYF; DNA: TGCAGCGTTGAAGTGCTAGCGGCTAGCACAGATACGCAGTATTTT
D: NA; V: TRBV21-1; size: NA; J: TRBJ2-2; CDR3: CASEVFTGELFF; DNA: TGTGCCAGCGAGGTATTCACCGGGGAGCTGTTTTTT
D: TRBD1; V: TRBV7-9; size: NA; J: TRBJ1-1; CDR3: CASRMTGRRTEAFF; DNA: TGTGCCAGCAGAATGACAGGGAGGAGGACTGAAGCTTTCTTT
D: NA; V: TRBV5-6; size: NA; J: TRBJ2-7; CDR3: CASSPTEVIGEQYF; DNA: TGTGCCAGCAGCCCCACCGAGGTTATAGGCGAGCAGTACTTC
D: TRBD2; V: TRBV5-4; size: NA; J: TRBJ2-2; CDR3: CASSPRREAITGELFF; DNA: TGTGCCAGCAGCCCCCGGCGGGAGGCTATTACCGGGGAGCTGTTTTTT
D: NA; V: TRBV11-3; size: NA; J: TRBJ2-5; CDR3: CASSLSGQETQYF; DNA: TGTGCCAGCAGCTTGTCCGGCCAAGAGACCCAGTACTTC
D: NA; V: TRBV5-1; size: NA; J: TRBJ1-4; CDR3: CASSLWGRGQINEKLFF; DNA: TGCGCCAGCAGCTTGTGGGGCAGGGGACAAATTAATGAAAAACTGTTTTTT
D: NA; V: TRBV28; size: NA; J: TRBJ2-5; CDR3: CASRTQGFGETQYF; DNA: TGTGCCAGCAGGACACAGGGTTTCGGAGAGACCCAGTACTTC
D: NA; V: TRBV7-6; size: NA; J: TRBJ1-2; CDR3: CASSSETGPNYGYTF; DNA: TGTGCCAGCAGCTCAGAGACAGGACCTAACTATGGCTACACCTTC
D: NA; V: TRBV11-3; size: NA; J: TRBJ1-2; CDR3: CASSRGPDGYTF; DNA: TGTGCCAGCAGCCGCGGCCCTGATGGCTACACCTTC
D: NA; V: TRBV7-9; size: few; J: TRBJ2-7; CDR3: CASSLGQGSKNEQYF; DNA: TGTGCCAGCAGCTTAGGGCAGGGGTCCAAGAACGAGCAGTACTTC
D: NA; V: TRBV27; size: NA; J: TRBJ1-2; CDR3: CASSLWQGQPGYTF; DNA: TGTGCCAGCAGTTTGTGGCAGGGGCAGCCTGGCTACACCTTC
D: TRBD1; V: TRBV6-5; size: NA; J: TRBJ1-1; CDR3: CASLGQGANTEAFF; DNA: TGTGCCAGCCTGGGACAGGGGGCGAACACTGAAGCTTTCTTT
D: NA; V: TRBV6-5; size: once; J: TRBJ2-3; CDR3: CASSRTPGTDTQYF; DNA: TGTGCCAGCAGCCGGACACCTGGCACAGATACGCAGTATTTT
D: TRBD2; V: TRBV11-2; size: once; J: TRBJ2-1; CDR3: CASSSGTSGTQYSYNEQFF; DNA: TGTGCCAGCAGCTCCGGGACTAGCGGGACTCAATACTCCTACAATGAGCAGTTCTTC
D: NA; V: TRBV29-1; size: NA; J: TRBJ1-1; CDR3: CSVGLGLETEAFF; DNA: TGCAGCGTCGGGCTGGGGCTTGAGACTGAAGCTTTCTTT
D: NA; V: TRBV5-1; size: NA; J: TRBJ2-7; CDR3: CASSLRGKPYEQYF; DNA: TGCGCCAGCAGCTTGAGGGGGAAACCCTACGAGCAGTACTTC
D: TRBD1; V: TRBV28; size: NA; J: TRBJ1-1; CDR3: CASSSQGRVTEAFF; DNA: TGTGCCAGCAGTTCACAGGGGCGGGTCACTGAAGCTTTCTTT
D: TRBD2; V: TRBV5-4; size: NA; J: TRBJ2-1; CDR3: CASSPGLPTRYNEQFF; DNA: TGTGCCAGCAGCCCGGGACTACCCACAAGGTACAATGAGCAGTTCTTC
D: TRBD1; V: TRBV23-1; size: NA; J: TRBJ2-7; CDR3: CASSQSYGDRFEQYF; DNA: TGCGCCAGCAGTCAATCCTACGGGGACAGATTTGAGCAGTACTTC
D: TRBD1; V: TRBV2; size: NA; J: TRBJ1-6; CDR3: CASRPQGVVGSPLHF; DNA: TGTGCCAGCAGACCCCAGGGGGTGGTCGGATCACCCCTCCACTTT
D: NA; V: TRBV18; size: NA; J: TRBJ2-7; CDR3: CASSRTSPFSYEQYF; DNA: TGTGCCAGCTCACGTACAAGTCCTTTCTCCTACGAGCAGTACTTC
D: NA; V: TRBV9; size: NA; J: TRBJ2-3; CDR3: CASSVVGGHDTDTQYF; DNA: TGTGCCAGCAGCGTAGTCGGGGGGCATGACACAGATACGCAGTATTTT
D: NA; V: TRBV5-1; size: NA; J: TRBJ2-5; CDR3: CASSTGSETQYF; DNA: TGCGCCAGCAGCACGGGGTCAGAGACCCAGTACTTC
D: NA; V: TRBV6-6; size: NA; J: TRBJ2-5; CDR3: CASSYSSLGATETQYF; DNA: TGTGCCAGCAGTTACTCGAGTTTGGGGGCCACAGAGACCCAGTACTTC
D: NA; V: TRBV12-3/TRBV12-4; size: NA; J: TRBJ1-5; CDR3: CASSLALRQPQHF; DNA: TGTGCCAGCAGTTTAGCGCTAAGACAGCCCCAGCATTTT
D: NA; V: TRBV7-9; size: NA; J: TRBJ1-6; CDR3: CASSLGSGSSYNSPLHF; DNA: TGTGCCAGCAGCTTAGGTTCGGGTAGCTCCTATAATTCACCCCTCCACTTT
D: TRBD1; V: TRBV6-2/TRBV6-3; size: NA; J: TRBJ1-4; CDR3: CASSYVRDSQEKLFF; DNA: TGTGCCAGCAGTTACGTTAGGGACAGCCAAGAAAAACTGTTTTTT